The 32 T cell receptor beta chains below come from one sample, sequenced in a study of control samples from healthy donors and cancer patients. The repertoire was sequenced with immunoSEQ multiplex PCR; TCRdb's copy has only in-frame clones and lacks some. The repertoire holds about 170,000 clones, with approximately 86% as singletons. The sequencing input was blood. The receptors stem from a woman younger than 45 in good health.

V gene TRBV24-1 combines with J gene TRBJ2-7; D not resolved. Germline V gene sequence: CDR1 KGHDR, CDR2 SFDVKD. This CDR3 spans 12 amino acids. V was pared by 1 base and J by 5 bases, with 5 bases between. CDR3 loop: CATSDFFHEQYF. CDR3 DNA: TGTGCCACCAGTGATTTCTTCCACGAGCAGTACTTC.

The CDR3, as DNA: TGTGCCAGCGCTCAGGGGGGATCATCCTACGAGCAGTACGTC. Translating gives CASAQGGSSYEQYV. This chain uses TRBV6-5 with TRBJ2-7, with a possible D match to TRBD1 (7 bases). The germline V and J ends were trimmed by 8 bases and 1 base, with 15 bases remaining between them. CDR1 and CDR2 from the germline V gene are MNHEY and SVGAGI. CDR3 length: 14 residues.

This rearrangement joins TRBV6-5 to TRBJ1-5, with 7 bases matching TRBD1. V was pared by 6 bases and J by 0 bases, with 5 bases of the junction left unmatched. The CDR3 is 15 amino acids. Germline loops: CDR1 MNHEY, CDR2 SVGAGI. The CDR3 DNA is TGTGCCAGCAGCAGGGACAGATCTAGCAATCAGCCCCAGCATTTT. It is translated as CASSRDRSSNQPQHF.

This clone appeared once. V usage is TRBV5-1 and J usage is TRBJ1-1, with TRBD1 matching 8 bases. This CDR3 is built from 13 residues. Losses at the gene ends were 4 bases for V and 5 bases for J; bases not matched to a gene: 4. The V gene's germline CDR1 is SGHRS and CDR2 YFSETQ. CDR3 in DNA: TGCGCCAGCAGCGACAGGGGAGGGACTGAAGCTTTCTTT. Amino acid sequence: CASSDRGGTEAFF.

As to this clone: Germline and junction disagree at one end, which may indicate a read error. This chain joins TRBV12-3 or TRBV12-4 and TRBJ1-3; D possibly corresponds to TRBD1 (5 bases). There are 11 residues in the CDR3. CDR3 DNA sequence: TGTGCCAGCAGTTTGGGGCAGGGTAGTGATTTT. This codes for CASSLGQGSDF.

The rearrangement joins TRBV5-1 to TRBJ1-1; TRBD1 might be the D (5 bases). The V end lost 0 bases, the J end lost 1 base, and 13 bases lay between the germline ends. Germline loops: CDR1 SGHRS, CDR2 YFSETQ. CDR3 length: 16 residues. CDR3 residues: CASSLVGAGPNTEAFF. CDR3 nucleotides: TGCGCCAGCAGCTTGGTAGGGGCAGGGCCGAACACTGAAGCTTTCTTT.

Here the CDR3 reads CATSRDRSYEQYV. In DNA form, the CDR3 reads TGTGCCACCAGCAGGGACAGAAGCTACGAGCAGTACGTC. V gene TRBV15 combines with J gene TRBJ2-7; D might be TRBD1 (6 bases). Deletions cut 3 bases from V and 3 bases from J, with 9 bases between. Per the germline V gene, CDR1 is LNHNV and CDR2 is YYDKDF (reference sequence). The CDR3 length is 13 residues.

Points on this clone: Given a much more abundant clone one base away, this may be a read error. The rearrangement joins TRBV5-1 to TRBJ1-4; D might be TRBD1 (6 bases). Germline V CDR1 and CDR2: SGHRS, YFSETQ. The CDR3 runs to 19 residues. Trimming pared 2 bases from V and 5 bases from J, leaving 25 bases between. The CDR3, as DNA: TGCGCCAGCAGCTTAAGCAGGGCAGCCGGAGGGGGGATGAATGAAAAACTGTTTTTT. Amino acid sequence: CASSLSRAAGGGMNEKLFF.

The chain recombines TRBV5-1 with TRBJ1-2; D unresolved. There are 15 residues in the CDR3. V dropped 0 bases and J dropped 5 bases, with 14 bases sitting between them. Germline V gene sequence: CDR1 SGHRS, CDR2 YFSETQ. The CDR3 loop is CASSLESGIGYGYTF. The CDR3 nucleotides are TGCGCCAGCAGCTTGGAGTCGGGGATAGGGTATGGCTACACCTTC.

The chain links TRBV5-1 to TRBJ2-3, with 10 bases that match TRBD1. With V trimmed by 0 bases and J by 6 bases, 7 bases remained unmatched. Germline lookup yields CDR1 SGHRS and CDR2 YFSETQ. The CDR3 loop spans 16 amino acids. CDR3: CASSLGRDRGIDTQYF. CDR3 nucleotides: TGCGCCAGCAGCTTGGGACGGGACAGGGGCATTGATACGCAGTATTTT.

CDR3 sequence reads: CASSLGSSVDEQYF. CDR3 nucleotide sequence: TGTGCCAGCAGCTTAGGTTCTAGCGTGGACGAGCAGTACTTC. This sequence joins TRBV11-2 and TRBJ2-7; D may be TRBD2 (6 bases). The CDR3 has 14 amino acids. V was pared by 1 base and J by 5 bases, with 12 bases between. The germline V gene has CDR1 SGHAT and CDR2 FQNNGV.

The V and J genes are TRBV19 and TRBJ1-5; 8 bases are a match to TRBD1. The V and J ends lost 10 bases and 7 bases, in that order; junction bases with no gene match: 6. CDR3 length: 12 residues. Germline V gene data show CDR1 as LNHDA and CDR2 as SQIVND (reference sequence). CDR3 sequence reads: CATGTGRQPQHF. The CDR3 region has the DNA TGTGCCACCGGGACAGGTCGGCAGCCCCAGCATTTT.

CDR3 protein: CASSQVGRNQPQHF. The CDR3 DNA is TGCGCCAGCAGCCAAGTCGGGAGGAATCAGCCCCAGCATTTT. The chain is built from TRBV4-1 and TRBJ1-5; D unclear. Germline V gene sequence: CDR1 MGHRA, CDR2 YSYEKL. CDR3 size: 14 residues. V was cut by 1 base and J by 4 bases, with 8 bases left in between.

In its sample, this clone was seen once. The CDR3 region has the DNA TGTGCCACCAGTGACCCGGGACAGCCGTTAGAAGGCTACACCTTC. This codes for CATSDPGQPLEGYTF. The chain employs TRBV24-1 and TRBJ1-2; 7 nucleotides align to TRBD1. This CDR3 has 15 residues. Germline CDR1 is KGHDR and CDR2 is SFDVKD. With 4 bases clipped from V and 8 bases from J, the junction kept 12 bases outside the gene matches.

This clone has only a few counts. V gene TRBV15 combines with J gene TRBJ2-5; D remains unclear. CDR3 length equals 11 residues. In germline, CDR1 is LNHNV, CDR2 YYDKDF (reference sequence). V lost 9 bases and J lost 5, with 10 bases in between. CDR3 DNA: TGTGCCACTATTCAAGGGGAGACCCAGTACTTC. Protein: CATIQGETQYF.

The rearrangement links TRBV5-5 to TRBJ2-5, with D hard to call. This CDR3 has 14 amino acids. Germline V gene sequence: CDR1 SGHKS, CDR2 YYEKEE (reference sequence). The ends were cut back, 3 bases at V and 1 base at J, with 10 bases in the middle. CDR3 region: CASSSSDLQETQYF. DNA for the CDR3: TGTGCCAGCAGCTCGTCGGACCTCCAAGAGACCCAGTACTTC. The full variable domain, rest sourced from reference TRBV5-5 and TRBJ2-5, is DAGVTQSPTHLIKTRGQQVTLRCSPISGHKSVSWYQQVLGQGPQFIFQYYEKEERGRGNFPDRFSARQFPNYSSELNVNALLLGDSALYLCASSSSDLQETQYFGPGTRLLVL.

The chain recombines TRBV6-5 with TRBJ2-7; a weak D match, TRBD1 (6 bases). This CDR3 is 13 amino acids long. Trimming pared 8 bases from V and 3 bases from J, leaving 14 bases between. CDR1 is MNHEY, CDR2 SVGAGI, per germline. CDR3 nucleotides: TGTGCCAGCCGTCGACAGGCCAACTACGAGCAGTACGTC. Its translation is CASRRQANYEQYV.

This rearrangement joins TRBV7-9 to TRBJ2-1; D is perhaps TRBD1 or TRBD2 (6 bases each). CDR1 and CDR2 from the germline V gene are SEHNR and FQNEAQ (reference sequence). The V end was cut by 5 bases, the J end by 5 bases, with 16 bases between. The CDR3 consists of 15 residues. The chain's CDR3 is CASSPRLGGNNEQFF. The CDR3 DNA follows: TGTGCCAGCAGCCCCAGGTTAGGGGGGAACAATGAGCAGTTCTTC. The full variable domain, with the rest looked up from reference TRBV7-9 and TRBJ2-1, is DTGVSQNPRHKITKRGQNVTFRCDPISEHNRLYWYRQTLGQGPEFLTYFQNEAQLEKSRLLSDRFSAERPKGSFSTLEIQRTEQGDSAMYLCASSPRLGGNNEQFFGPGTRLTVL.

CDR3 residues: CASSFWSHRGGNQPQHF. CDR3 in DNA: TGTGCCAGCAGCTTCTGGTCTCACAGGGGAGGCAATCAGCCCCAGCATTTT. V usage is TRBV5-5 and J usage is TRBJ1-5; 7 nucleotides line up with TRBD1. V dropped 2 bases and J dropped 2; count of bases not matched to a gene: 10. Germline V gene lookup returns CDR1 SGHKS and CDR2 YYEKEE (reference sequence). The CDR3 is 17 residues long.

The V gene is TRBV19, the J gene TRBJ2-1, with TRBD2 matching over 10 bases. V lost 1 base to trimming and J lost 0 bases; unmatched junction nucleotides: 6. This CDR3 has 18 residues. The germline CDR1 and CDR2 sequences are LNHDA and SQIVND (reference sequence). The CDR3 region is CASSIASSGRASYNEQFF. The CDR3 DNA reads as TGTGCCAGTAGTATAGCTTCGAGCGGGAGGGCCTCCTACAATGAGCAGTTCTTC.

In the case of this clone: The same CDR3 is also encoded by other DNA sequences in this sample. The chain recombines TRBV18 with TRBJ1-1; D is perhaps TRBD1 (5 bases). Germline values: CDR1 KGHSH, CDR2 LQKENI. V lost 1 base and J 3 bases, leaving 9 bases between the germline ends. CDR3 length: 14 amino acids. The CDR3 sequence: CASSPQGRDTEAFF. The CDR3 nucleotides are TGTGCCAGCTCACCACAGGGGCGAGACACTGAAGCTTTCTTT.

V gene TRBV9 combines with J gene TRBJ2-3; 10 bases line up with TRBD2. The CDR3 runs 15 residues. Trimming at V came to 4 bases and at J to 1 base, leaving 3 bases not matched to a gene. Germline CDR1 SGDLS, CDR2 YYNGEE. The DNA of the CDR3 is TGTGCCAGCAGCCCTAGCGGGGGCGGCACAGATACGCAGTATTTT. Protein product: CASSPSGGGTDTQYF. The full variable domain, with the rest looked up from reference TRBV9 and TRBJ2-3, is DSGVTQTPKHLITATGQRVTLRCSPRSGDLSVYWYQQSLDQGLQFLIQYYNGEERAKGNILERFSAQQFPDLHSELNLSSLELGDSALYFCASSPSGGGTDTQYFGPGTRLTVL.

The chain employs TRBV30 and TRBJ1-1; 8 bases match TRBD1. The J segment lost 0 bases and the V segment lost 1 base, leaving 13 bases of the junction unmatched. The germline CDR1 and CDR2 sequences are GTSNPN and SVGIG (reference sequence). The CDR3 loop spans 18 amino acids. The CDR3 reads CAWSAGTGGTFMNTEAFF. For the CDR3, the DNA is TGTGCCTGGAGTGCTGGGACAGGTGGTACCTTCATGAACACTGAAGCTTTCTTT.

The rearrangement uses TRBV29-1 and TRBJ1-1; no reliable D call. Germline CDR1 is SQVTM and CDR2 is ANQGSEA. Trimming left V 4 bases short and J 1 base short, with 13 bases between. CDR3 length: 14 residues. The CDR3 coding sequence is TGCAGCGTTGTGACCCTTGGCGAGAACACTGAAGCTTTCTTT. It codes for CSVVTLGENTEAFF.

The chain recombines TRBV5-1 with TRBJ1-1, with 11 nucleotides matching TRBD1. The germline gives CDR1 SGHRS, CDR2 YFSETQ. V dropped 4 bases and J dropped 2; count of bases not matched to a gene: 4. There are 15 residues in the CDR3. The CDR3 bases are TGCGCCAGCAGCCGGACAGGGGGCGTAAACACTGAAGCTTTCTTT. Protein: CASSRTGGVNTEAFF.

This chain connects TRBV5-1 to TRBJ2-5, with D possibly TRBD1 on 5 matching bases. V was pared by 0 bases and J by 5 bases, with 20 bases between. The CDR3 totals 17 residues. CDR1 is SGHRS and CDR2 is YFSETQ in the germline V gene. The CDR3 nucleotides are TGCGCCAGCAGCTTGGAGGGGCCTAACTACGGTGGGGAGACCCAGTACTTC. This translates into CASSLEGPNYGGETQYF. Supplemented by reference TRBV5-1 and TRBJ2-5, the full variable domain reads KAGVTQTPRYLIKTRGQQVTLSCSPISGHRSVSWYQQTPGQGLQFLFEYFSETQRNKGNFPGRFSGRQFSNSRSEMNVSTLELGDSALYLCASSLEGPNYGGETQYFGPGTRLLVL.

In nucleotides, the CDR3 is TGTGCCAGTAGTGAACAGGGGACTAATCAGCCCCAGCATTTT. Its translation is CASSEQGTNQPQHF. The chain has TRBV19 and TRBJ1-5; 7 bases match TRBD1. V trimming: 5 bases; J trimming: 4 bases; junction bases outside the gene matches: 5. This CDR3 is built from 14 residues. The germline CDR1 and CDR2 sequences are LNHDA and SQIVND (reference sequence).

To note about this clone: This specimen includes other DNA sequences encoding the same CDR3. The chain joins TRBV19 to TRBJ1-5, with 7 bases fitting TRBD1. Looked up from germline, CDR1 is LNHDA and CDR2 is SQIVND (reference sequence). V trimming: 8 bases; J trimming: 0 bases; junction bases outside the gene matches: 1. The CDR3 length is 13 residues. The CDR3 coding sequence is TGTGCCAGTTCAGGGGGTAGCAATCAGCCCCAGCATTTT. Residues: CASSGGSNQPQHF.

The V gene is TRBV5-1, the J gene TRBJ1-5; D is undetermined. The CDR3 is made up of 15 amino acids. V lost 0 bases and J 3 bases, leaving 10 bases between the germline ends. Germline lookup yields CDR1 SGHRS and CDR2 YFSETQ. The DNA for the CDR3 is TGCGCCAGCAGCTTGGGGCCGGCAGACAATCAGCCCCAGCATTTT. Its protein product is CASSLGPADNQPQHF.

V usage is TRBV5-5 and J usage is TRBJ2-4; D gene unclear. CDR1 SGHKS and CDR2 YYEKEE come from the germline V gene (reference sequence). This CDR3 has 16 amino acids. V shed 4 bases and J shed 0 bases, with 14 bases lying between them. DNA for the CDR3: TGTGCCAGCAGCCTGACCGACCCCGCAGCCAAAAACATTCAGTACTTC. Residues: CASSLTDPAAKNIQYF.

Here the CDR3 reads CASSLSVLRKAGELFF. The CDR3, as DNA: TGTGCCAGCAGCTTGAGTGTCCTACGAAAGGCCGGGGAGCTGTTTTTT. The chain employs TRBV5-5 and TRBJ2-2; the D is unclear. CDR1 and CDR2 from the germline V gene are SGHKS and YYEKEE (reference sequence). The CDR3 loop spans 16 amino acids. The V gene lost 1 base and the J gene lost 6 bases, with 16 bases spanning the gap. Using reference TRBV5-5 and TRBJ2-2 for the parts outside the CDR3, the full variable domain is DAGVTQSPTHLIKTRGQQVTLRCSPISGHKSVSWYQQVLGQGPQFIFQYYEKEERGRGNFPDRFSARQFPNYSSELNVNALLLGDSALYLCASSLSVLRKAGELFFGEGSRLTVL.

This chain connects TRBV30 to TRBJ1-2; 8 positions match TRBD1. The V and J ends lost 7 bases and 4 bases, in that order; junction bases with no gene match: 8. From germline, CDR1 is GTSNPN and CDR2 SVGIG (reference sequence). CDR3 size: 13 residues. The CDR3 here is CAYSGGAFYGYTF. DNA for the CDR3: TGTGCCTACTCAGGGGGCGCTTTCTATGGCTACACCTTC. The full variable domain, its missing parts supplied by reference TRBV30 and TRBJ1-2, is SQTIHQWPATLVQPVGSPLSLECTVEGTSNPNLYWYRQAAGRGLQLLFYSVGIGQISSEVPQNLSASRPQDRQFILSSKKLLLSDSGFYLCAYSGGAFYGYTFGSGTRLTVV.